Listed below are T cell receptor beta chains from one sample, sequenced in a study of T cells in localized non-small cell lung cancer. Generated by immunoSEQ multiplex PCR, the TCRdb table keeps only in-frame clones and is missing some. The sample has approximately 76,000 clones, around 82% seen once. The specimen was peripheral blood, collected before any cancer treatment. The receptor source for this set is a female donor older than 55 with stage I lung adenocarcinoma. Both conserved end residues are trimmed from each CDR3. The D gene is left open where the match is weak.

TRBV9 NA ASSYRPGPPDTIY
TRBV6-1 NA ASSERWRGETQY
TRBV2 NA AWGAYEQY
TRBV4-1 NA ASSDRTGGSYNSPLH
TRBV7-2 NA ASSHGQVTEAF
TRBV6-5 NA ASSYGVRYEQY
TRBV5-6 NA ASSLSPQETQY
TRBV7-8 NA ASSFPRGGSSGNTIY
TRBV5-4 TRBD1 ASSLGGTGLRSTEAF
TRBV5-1 TRBD2 ASSSTLAGLGETQY
TRBV5-6 TRBD1 ASSLPGQGRETQY
TRBV19 NA ASSAGAGANVLT
TRBV19 NA ASSISSSGNTIY
TRBV14 TRBD1 ASSQWTGGSPLH
TRBV6-5 TRBD2 ASSRGLGGAYEQY
TRBV11-3 NA ASSLDGERETQY
TRBV5-1 NA ASSLDAGADTQY
TRBV4-2 TRBD1 ASSHERQGDGYT
TRBV4-1 TRBD1 ASSQDQDITGGNQPQH
TRBV5-1 NA ASSRPDSGNTIY
TRBV11-3 NA ASSLDPGPNTEAF
TRBV5-4 NA ASSHPRGATAEAF
TRBV7-9 TRBD2 ASSWLAGEASDTQY
TRBV5-1 NA ATSTLSGANVLT
TRBV7-2 TRBD1 ASSSTGPGPQH
TRBV11-2 NA ASSLFPWETQY
TRBV28 TRBD2 ASSPIERESGYEQY
TRBV6-1 TRBD2 ASRAGGLNEQF
TRBV10-1 NA ASSERGGNSGNTIY
TRBV5-1 NA ASSFGDNTEAF
TRBV19 NA ASSRAPPGTSYSNQPQH
TRBV7-2 NA ASSLVWFNEQF
TRBV9 NA ASSVGGLGRNYGYT
TRBV5-1 TRBD1 ASSLAAQGAGELF
TRBV7-8 NA ASSLVRQSNTEAF
TRBV7-2 NA ASSLAVGEDEQF
TRBV5-1 NA ASSLGGQRTDTQY
TRBV25-1 NA ASSGFSYEQY
TRBV4-3 TRBD1 ASSQDLQGGASPLH
TRBV11-2 TRBD1 ASSLESGTGSPLGDTQY
TRBV9 NA ASSVATGDNEQF
TRBV28 TRBD1 ASSLGDRERQPQH
TRBV6-5 NA ASSYGAGSNYGYT
TRBV5-6 NA ASSPEYGAKHEQY
TRBV19 TRBD1 ASSPARGTGANQPQH
TRBV11-2 TRBD1 ASSRTGGRETQY
TRBV2 NA ASSDDNTGELF
TRBV5-1 TRBD2 ASSRGTSGGDTQY
TRBV6-5 NA ASSEGLGNSPLH
TRBV14 NA ASSQDRITGELF
TRBV5-1 TRBD2 ASSPRTSGGFTDTQY
TRBV29-1 TRBD1 SVSSQGFEQY
TRBV19 NA ASSHRGSGNQPQH
TRBV19 TRBD1 ASSSRQGANYGYT
TRBV19 NA ASKVGNSGNTIY
TRBV15 NA ATSRGTVVGEQY
TRBV30 NA AWSAISYNSPLH